Each of the 32 T cell receptor beta chains below was sequenced from the same sample in a study of CD8 T cells in ankylosing spondylitis. Each CDR3 protein is one row after TCRdb ran MiXCR on the 5' RACE reads. This table has approximately 240,000 distinct CDR3 sequences, under 12% appearing once. Sample: blood, either unsorted or a sorted T cell fraction (not recorded which). These receptors were obtained from a male donor with ankylosing spondylitis or in good health (not recorded which).

This clonotype came up many times. This chain links TRBV4-2 with TRBJ2-2; 9 bases are shared with TRBD1. The V gene end was trimmed by 4 bases and the J gene end by 6 bases; junction bases not matched to a gene: 15. This CDR3 has 18 residues. Germline assignment: CDR1 LGHNA and CDR2 YNFKEQ. Written as DNA, the CDR3 is TGTGCCAGCAGCCCCTGGGGACAGGGAATCTCGGGATCCGGGGAGCTGTTTTTT. It translates to CASSPWGQGISGSGELFF.

This clonotype was observed at least ten times. CDR3 nucleotide sequence: TGCGCCAGCAGCCGGGGACAGACCTCTGCTTATCCCTCGAACACCGGGGAGCTGTTTTTT. Its protein is CASSRGQTSAYPSNTGELFF. V gene TRBV5-1 combines with J gene TRBJ2-2; TRBD1 aligns across 7 bases. This CDR3 region has 20 residues. Trimming cost V 4 bases and J 0 bases; bases outside gene matches: 18. Germline lookup yields CDR1 SGHRS and CDR2 YFSETQ.

This chain links TRBV5-1 with TRBJ1-1, with 8 bases identical to TRBD1. The CDR3 spans 14 residues. Trimming cost V 4 bases and J 4 bases; bases outside gene matches: 6. Germline V lookup: CDR1 SGHRS, CDR2 YFSETQ. The CDR3 region has the DNA TGCGCCAGCAGCGCAACAGGGGGTCGCACTGAAGCTTTCTTT. Encoded protein: CASSATGGRTEAFF.

The CDR3 here is CASSPSWLAGGPQETQYF. CDR3 nucleotides: TGTGCCAGCAGCCCCAGCTGGCTAGCGGGGGGGCCCCAAGAGACCCAGTACTTC. This chain joins TRBV7-8 and TRBJ2-5; 12 positions agree with TRBD2. This CDR3 spans 18 amino acids. The ends lost 5 bases at V and 1 base at J; junction bases unmatched: 11. CDR1 and CDR2 (germline): SGHVS, FQNEAQ. Using reference TRBV7-8 and TRBJ2-5 for the parts outside the CDR3, the full variable domain is GAGVSQSPRYKVAKRGQDVALRCDPISGHVSLFWYQQALGQGPEFLTYFQNEAQLDKSGLPSDRFFAERPEGSVSTLKIQRTQQEDSAVYLCASSPSWLAGGPQETQYFGPGTRLLVL.

This clonotype appeared a single time. A much larger clone lies a single base off, so this may be a read error. CDR3 bases: TGTGTCAGCAGCTCGACTAGCGGGGGGATCAATGAGCAGTTCTTC. Translating it yields CVSSSTSGGINEQFF. This chain uses TRBV7-9 with TRBJ2-1; 13 nucleotides align to TRBD2. Germline lookup yields CDR1 SEHNR and CDR2 FQNEAQ (reference sequence). There are 15 residues in the CDR3.

This clonotype was observed many times. The chain uses TRBV7-2 and TRBJ2-1, with a tentative D call TRBD2 (6 bases). The CDR3 spans 14 residues. Germline CDR1 SGHTA, CDR2 FQGNSA. Trimming pared 4 bases from V and 4 bases from J, leaving 11 bases between. The CDR3 is CASSSGLDYNEQFF. CDR3 nucleotides: TGTGCCAGCAGCTCGGGACTGGATTACAATGAGCAGTTCTTC.

Many counts were recorded for this clonotype. The rearrangement uses TRBV6-1 and TRBJ2-7; the D is unclear. The CDR3 consists of 13 residues. Per germline, CDR1 MNHNS and CDR2 SASEGT. V was trimmed by 6 bases and J by 5 bases, leaving 14 bases between them. The DNA of the CDR3 is TGTGCCAGCAGATCCGAGGACGGTAACGAGCAGTACTTC. Protein sequence: CASRSEDGNEQYF.

This clonotype came up many times. This sequence joins TRBV6-5 and TRBJ2-6; D unclear. CDR1 and CDR2 (germline): MNHEY, SVGAGI. The CDR3 extends over 17 amino acids. Trimming stripped 2 bases from V and 0 bases from J, with 11 bases between. DNA of the CDR3: TGTGCCAGCAGTTACCCGGACGCATACTCTGGGGCCAACGTCCTGACTTTC. Translated, it gives CASSYPDAYSGANVLTF.

This clonotype was counted at least ten times. The chain couples TRBV20-1 to TRBJ1-6, with 9 bases matching TRBD1. This CDR3 has 15 residues. Germline CDR1 DFQATT, CDR2 SNEGSKA (reference sequence). Trimming at V came to 0 bases and at J to 9 bases, leaving 6 bases not matched to a gene. DNA for the CDR3: TGCAGTGCTAGAGATGGGGGGACAGGGTTTTCACCCCTCCACTTT. Protein: CSARDGGTGFSPLHF.

In its sample, this clonotype was seen many times. This chain links TRBV29-1 with TRBJ2-1; 12 bases fit TRBD2. After removal of 7 bases from V and 10 bases from J, the junction contained 8 bases not matched to a gene. CDR3 length: 13 amino acids. Germline CDR1 and CDR2: SQVTM and ANQGSEA. CDR3 loop: CSAGGLAGGEQFF. The CDR3 coding sequence is TGCAGCGCTGGGGGACTAGCGGGCGGAGAGCAGTTCTTC.

This chain joins TRBV4-1 and TRBJ1-2; D is possibly TRBD1 (5 bases). This CDR3 contains 15 residues. The germline V and J ends were trimmed by 2 bases and 2 bases, with 12 bases remaining between them. Germline V lookup: CDR1 MGHRA, CDR2 YSYEKL. The CDR3 reads CASSQTRATNYGYTF. CDR3 sequence (DNA): TGCGCCAGCAGCCAAACCAGGGCGACGAACTATGGCTACACCTTC.

There are many counts of this clonotype. The CDR3 DNA follows: TGTGCCACCAGCAGAGGTGCTAGCGGGGGGGCCGATACGCAGTATTTT. Its protein is CATSRGASGGADTQYF. This chain joins TRBV15 and TRBJ2-3; 12 bases are shared with TRBD2. CDR3 length: 16 amino acids. After removal of 1 base from V and 6 bases from J, the junction contained 5 bases not matched to a gene. Germline V lookup: CDR1 LNHNV, CDR2 YYDKDF (reference sequence).

This clonotype was found a few times. The rearrangement joins TRBV10-1 to TRBJ1-4; maybe TRBD1 (5 bases). This CDR3 is built from 16 residues. V was clipped by 3 bases and J by 0 bases, with 11 bases between them. Per the germline V gene, CDR1 is WNHNN and CDR2 is SYGVQD (reference sequence). The CDR3 loop reads CASSEAGPATNEKLFF. CDR3 bases: TGCGCCAGCAGTGAAGCAGGGCCCGCAACTAATGAAAAACTGTTTTTT.

This clonotype was detected a few times. V usage is TRBV3-1 and J usage is TRBJ1-1, with TRBD1 matching 8 bases. V gave up 4 bases and J gave up 0 bases; unmatched junction bases: 7. Germline CDR1 and CDR2: LGHDT and YNNKEL (reference sequence). This CDR3 has 16 residues. CDR3 DNA sequence: TGTGCCAGCAGCCGCGGGACAGGCGATATGAACACTGAAGCTTTCTTT. Translated: CASSRGTGDMNTEAFF.

For this clonotype: One end of the junction varies from germline; a read error may be responsible. The rearrangement uses TRBV5-1 and TRBJ2-1, with 8 positions matching TRBD2. CDR3 length equals 18 residues. The V gene's germline CDR1 is SGHRS and CDR2 YFSETQ. CDR3 in DNA: TGCGCCAGCAGCTTGGTCAGGGGCGGGAGGAACTCCTACGATGAGCAGTTCTTC. Translated, it gives CASSLVRGGRNSYDEQFF.

In its sample, this clonotype was seen many times. V gene TRBV12-3 or TRBV12-4 combines with J gene TRBJ1-1; no reliable D call. V lost 3 bases and J lost 10, with 15 bases in between. The length of the CDR3 is 13 residues. The CDR3 DNA is TGTGCCAGCAGTTTCGGGCGAGTCCGGGGAGCTTTCTTT. Translating gives CASSFGRVRGAFF.

This clonotype was counted many times. The rearrangement joins TRBV5-1 to TRBJ1-1; D is undetermined. The length of the CDR3 is 14 residues. The germline gives CDR1 SGHRS, CDR2 YFSETQ. V lost 2 bases, J lost 1 base, and 9 bases lay in between. The chain's CDR3 is CASSLGPGNTEAFF. DNA for the CDR3: TGCGCCAGCAGCTTAGGTCCGGGGAACACTGAAGCTTTCTTT.

This clonotype showed up many times. This chain links TRBV12-3 or TRBV12-4 with TRBJ2-5; 9 bases are a match to TRBD1. The CDR3 loop spans 13 amino acids. Unmatched junction bases numbered 12, after V lost 6 bases and J lost 13 bases. CDR3 DNA: TGTGCCAGCAGGAATACAGGGGGCGGTGCGCCGTACTTC. As protein: CASRNTGGGAPYF.

This clonotype was found a few times. The chain is built from TRBV20-1 and TRBJ2-1; TRBD2 is a possible D gene (6 bases). Germline CDR1 is DFQATT and CDR2 is SNEGSKA (reference sequence). The CDR3 has 16 residues. The V end was cut by 0 bases, the J end by 9 bases, with 21 bases between. CDR3 in DNA: TGCAGTGCTAGAGATCTCGGGTCGGTGGGGGGAAGTGAGCAGTTCTTC. This encodes CSARDLGSVGGSEQFF.

The chain joins TRBV5-1 to TRBJ1-1; 8 bases fit TRBD1. Germline loops: CDR1 SGHRS, CDR2 YFSETQ. J was trimmed by 4 bases and V by 6 bases; bases with no gene match: 8. CDR3 length equals 14 residues. CDR3 nucleotides: TGCGCCAGCAACACCTGGACAGGGAGCACTGAAGCTTTCTTT. Protein sequence: CASNTWTGSTEAFF.

A word on this clonotype: Since a much larger clone is just one base distant, this may be a read error. The chain employs TRBV4-2 and TRBJ1-1; D may be TRBD1 (6 bases). This CDR3 is built from 15 residues. CDR1 and CDR2 (germline): LGHNA, YNFKEQ. CDR3 region: CAGSQRGQRNTEAFF. DNA for the CDR3: TGTGCCGGCAGCCAACGGGGACAACGAAACACTGAAGCTTTCTTT.

This clonotype appeared many times. This rearrangement joins TRBV20-1 to TRBJ2-2, with unresolved D. Trimming left V 3 bases short and J 4 bases short, with 9 bases between. The CDR3 sequence is 13 residues long. Germline V gene data show CDR1 as DFQATT and CDR2 as SNEGSKA (reference sequence). CDR3 DNA sequence: TGCAGTGCTAGTGGATTTACCACCGGGGAGCTGTTTTTT. Translating gives CSASGFTTGELFF.

This clonotype was recorded at least ten times. This rearrangement joins TRBV4-2 to TRBJ2-7; 13 nucleotides agree with TRBD2. Germline CDR1 LGHNA, CDR2 YNFKEQ. The CDR3 has 21 residues. The J segment lost 7 bases and the V segment lost 0 bases, leaving 21 bases of the junction unmatched. The DNA for the CDR3 is TGTGCCAGCAGCCAAGAAGGAATAGGGGGACTAGCGGGAAGGCAAACGCGGGAGCAGTACTTC. As protein: CASSQEGIGGLAGRQTREQYF.

The table lists this clonotype with many counts. This rearrangement joins TRBV10-3 to TRBJ1-1; weak D call: TRBD1 (5 bases). The CDR3 has 14 residues. The V end was cut by 3 bases, the J end by 4 bases, with 12 bases between. Germline CDR1 is ENHRY and CDR2 is SYGVKD. CDR3 region: CAISEGVRSTEAFF. For the CDR3, the DNA is TGTGCCATCAGTGAAGGGGTGAGGAGCACTGAAGCTTTCTTT.

This clonotype was seen many times. The V gene is TRBV6-1, the J gene TRBJ1-1; 11 positions agree with TRBD1. Germline V lookup: CDR1 MNHNS, CDR2 SASEGT. V was clipped by 3 bases and J by 1 base; unmatched bases: 1. This CDR3 region has 15 residues. The CDR3 loop is CASSEGTGGNTEAFF. CDR3 DNA sequence: TGTGCCAGCAGTGAGGGGACAGGGGGGAACACTGAAGCTTTCTTT.

The J gene is TRBJ1-2, the V gene TRBV6-5; tentative D call: TRBD1 (5 bases). V lost 2 bases and J lost 8, with 18 bases in between. This CDR3 spans 15 amino acids. Germline CDR1 and CDR2: MNHEY and SVGAGI. The CDR3 loop reads CASSYRGTVSGGYTF. The CDR3 DNA follows: TGTGCCAGCAGTTACCGGGGGACTGTTTCCGGGGGCTACACCTTC.

This clonotype was observed many times. DNA of the CDR3: TGTGCCAGCAGCCCAGCACCCGGGACCTACTACGAGCAGTACTTC. Amino acid sequence: CASSPAPGTYYEQYF. The chain recombines TRBV6-1 with TRBJ2-7, with D perhaps being TRBD1 or TRBD2 (5 bases each). The germline V gene has CDR1 MNHNS and CDR2 SASEGT. This CDR3 spans 15 amino acids. Trimming left V 6 bases short and J 3 bases short, with 18 bases between.

The J gene is TRBJ1-2, the V gene TRBV6-2 or TRBV6-3; 7 nucleotides align to TRBD1. CDR1 and CDR2 from the germline V gene are MNHEY and SVGEGT. This CDR3 region has 14 residues. Trimming removed 3 bases from V and 4 bases from J; junction bases left unmatched: 5. CDR3 in DNA: TGTGCCAGCAGTTATGAGGGGGCCGGCTATGGCTACACCTTC. Amino acid sequence: CASSYEGAGYGYTF.

This clonotype was seen ten or more times. The chain couples TRBV3-1 to TRBJ2-7; 7 nucleotides agree with TRBD1. The CDR3 is 13 residues long. Germline V lookup: CDR1 LGHDT, CDR2 YNNKEL (reference sequence). V dropped 8 bases and J dropped 5; count of bases not matched to a gene: 9. The CDR3 loop is CASERQGSNEQYF. CDR3 coding DNA: TGTGCCAGCGAGCGACAGGGAAGTAACGAGCAGTACTTC.

This clonotype was seen once. A much larger clone differs from this one at a single base, so this may be a read error. V and J are TRBV7-2 and TRBJ2-1; TRBD2 might be the D (5 bases). This CDR3 is 15 amino acids long. Germline V lookup: CDR1 SGHTA, CDR2 FQGNSA. This CDR3 is CANSLGIEGYNEQFF. DNA of the CDR3: TGTGCCAACAGCTTAGGGATTGAGGGCTACAATGAGCAGTTCTTC.

This clonotype was seen many times. The chain joins TRBV7-9 to TRBJ2-1; the D gene could be TRBD1 or TRBD2 (6 bases each). Trimming stripped 5 bases from V and 4 bases from J, with 15 bases between. CDR3 length equals 15 residues. From germline, CDR1 is SEHNR and CDR2 FQNEAQ (reference sequence). CDR3 sequence (DNA): TGTGCCAGCAGCCCGGCGGGGACAAATTACAATGAGCAGTTCTTC. This translates into CASSPAGTNYNEQFF.

This clonotype has a count of ten or more. The J gene is TRBJ2-1, the V gene TRBV15; 7 positions match TRBD2. The CDR3 loop spans 13 amino acids. V lost 3 bases and J lost 9; bases outside the gene matches: 5. CDR1 and CDR2 from the germline V gene are LNHNV and YYDKDF (reference sequence). DNA for the CDR3: TGTGCCACCAGCAGCCGGTCGGGGGGTGAGCAGTTCTTC. Protein product: CATSSRSGGEQFF.